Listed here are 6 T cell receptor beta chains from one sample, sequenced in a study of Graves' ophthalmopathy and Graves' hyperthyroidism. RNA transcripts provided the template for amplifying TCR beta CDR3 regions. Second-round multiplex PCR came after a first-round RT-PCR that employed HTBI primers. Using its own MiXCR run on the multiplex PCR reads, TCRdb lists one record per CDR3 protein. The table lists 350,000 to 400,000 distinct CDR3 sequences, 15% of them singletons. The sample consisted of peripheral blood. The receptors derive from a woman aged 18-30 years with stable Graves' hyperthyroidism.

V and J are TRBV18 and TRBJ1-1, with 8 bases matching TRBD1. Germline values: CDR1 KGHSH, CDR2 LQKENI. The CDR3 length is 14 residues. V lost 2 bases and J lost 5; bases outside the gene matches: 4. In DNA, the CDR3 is TGTGCCAGCTCACCAAAACAGGGGGGGACTGAAGCTTTCTTT. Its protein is CASSPKQGGTEAFF.

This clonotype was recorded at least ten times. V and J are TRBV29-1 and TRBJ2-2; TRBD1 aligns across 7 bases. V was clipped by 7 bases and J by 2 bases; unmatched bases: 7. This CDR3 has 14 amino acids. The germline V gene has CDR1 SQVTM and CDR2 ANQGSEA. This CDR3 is CSAYGTANTGELFF. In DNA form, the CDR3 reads TGCAGCGCCTACGGGACAGCCAACACCGGGGAGCTGTTTTTT.

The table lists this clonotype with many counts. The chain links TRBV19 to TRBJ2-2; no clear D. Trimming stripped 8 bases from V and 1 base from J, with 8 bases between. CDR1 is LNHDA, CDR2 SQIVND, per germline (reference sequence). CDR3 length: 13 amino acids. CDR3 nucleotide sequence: TGTGCCAGTCTTTCAAGGAACACCGGGGAGCTGTTTTTT. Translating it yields CASLSRNTGELFF.

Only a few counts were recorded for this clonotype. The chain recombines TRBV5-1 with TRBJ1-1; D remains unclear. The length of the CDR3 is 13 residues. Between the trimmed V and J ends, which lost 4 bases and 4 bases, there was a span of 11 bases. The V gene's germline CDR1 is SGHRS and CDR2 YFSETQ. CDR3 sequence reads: CASSPGPPTEAFF. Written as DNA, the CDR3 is TGCGCCAGCAGCCCTGGGCCCCCCACTGAAGCTTTCTTT.

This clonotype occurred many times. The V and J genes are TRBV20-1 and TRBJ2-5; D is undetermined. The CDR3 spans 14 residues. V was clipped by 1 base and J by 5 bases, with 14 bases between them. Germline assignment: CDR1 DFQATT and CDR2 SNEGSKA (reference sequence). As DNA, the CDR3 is TGCAGTGCTAGAGGCGCCACGCCCGGGGAGACCCAGTACTTC. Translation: CSARGATPGETQYF.

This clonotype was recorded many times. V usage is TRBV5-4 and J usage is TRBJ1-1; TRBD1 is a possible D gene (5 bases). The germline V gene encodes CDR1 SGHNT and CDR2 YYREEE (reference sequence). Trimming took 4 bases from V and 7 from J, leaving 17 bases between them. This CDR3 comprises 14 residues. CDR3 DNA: TGTGCCAGCAGCGCGGGACTGATAGAGGGTGAAGCTTTCTTT. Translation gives CASSAGLIEGEAFF.